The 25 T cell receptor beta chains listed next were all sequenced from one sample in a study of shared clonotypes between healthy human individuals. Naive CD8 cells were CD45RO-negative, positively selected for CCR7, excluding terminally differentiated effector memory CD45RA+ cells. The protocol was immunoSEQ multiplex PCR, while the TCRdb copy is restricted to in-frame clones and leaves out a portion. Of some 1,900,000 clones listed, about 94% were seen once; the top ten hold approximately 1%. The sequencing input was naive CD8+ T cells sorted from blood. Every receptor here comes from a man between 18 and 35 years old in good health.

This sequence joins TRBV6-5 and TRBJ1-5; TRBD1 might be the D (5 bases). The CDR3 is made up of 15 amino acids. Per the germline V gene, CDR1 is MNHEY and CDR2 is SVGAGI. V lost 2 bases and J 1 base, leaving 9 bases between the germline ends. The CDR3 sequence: CASSYGDGSNQPQHF. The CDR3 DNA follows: TGTGCCAGCAGTTACGGGGACGGGAGCAATCAGCCCCAGCATTTT.

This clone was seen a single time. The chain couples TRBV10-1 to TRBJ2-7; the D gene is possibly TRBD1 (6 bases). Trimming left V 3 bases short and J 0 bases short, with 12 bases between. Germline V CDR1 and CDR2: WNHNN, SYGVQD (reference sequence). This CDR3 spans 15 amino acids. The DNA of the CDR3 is TGCGCCAGCAGTGAAATTAGGGGGAGCTCCTACGAGCAGTACTTC. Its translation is CASSEIRGSSYEQYF.

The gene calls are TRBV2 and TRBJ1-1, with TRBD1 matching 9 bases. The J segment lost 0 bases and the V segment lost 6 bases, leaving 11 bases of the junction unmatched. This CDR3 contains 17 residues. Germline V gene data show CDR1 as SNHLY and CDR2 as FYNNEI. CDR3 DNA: TGTGCCAGCAGCGGAAACCGGGACAGGGATATGAACACTGAAGCTTTCTTT. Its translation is CASSGNRDRDMNTEAFF.

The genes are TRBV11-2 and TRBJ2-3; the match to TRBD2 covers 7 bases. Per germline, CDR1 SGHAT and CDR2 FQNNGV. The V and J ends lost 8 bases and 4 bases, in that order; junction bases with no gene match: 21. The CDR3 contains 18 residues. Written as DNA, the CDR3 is TGTGCCAGCGCCCAGGCCCCTCAGTGGCGGGAGAGCGCAGATACGCAGTATTTT. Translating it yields CASAQAPQWRESADTQYF.

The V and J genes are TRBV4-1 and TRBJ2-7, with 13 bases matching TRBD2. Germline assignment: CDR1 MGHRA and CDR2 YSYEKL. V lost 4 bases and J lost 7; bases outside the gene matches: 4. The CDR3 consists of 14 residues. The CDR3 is CASSPTSGRWEQYF. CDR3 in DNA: TGCGCCAGCAGCCCGACTAGCGGGAGGTGGGAGCAGTACTTC.

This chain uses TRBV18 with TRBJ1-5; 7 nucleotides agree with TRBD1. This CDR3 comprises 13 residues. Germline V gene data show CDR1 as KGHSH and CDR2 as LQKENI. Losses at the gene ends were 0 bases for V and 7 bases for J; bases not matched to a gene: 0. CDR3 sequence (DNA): TGTGCCAGCTCACCACCAGGGGGCCAGCCCCAGCATTTT. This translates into CASSPPGGQPQHF.

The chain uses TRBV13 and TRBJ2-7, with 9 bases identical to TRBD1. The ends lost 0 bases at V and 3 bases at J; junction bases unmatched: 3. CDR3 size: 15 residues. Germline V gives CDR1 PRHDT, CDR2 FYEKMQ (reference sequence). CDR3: CASSLGTGQGYEQYF. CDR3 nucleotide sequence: TGTGCCAGCAGCTTAGGCACGGGACAGGGCTACGAGCAGTACTTC.

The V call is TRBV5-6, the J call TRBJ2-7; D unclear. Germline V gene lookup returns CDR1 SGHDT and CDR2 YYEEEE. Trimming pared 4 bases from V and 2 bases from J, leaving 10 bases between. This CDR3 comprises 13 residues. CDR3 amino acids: CASSADPPYEQYF. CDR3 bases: TGTGCCAGCAGCGCTGATCCGCCCTACGAGCAGTACTTC.

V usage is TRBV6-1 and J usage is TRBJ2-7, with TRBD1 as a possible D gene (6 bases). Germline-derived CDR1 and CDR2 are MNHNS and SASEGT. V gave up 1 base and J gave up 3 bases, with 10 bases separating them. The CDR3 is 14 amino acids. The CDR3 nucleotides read TGTGCCAGCAGTGAAGGCGTCAGGGGCTACGAGCAGTACTTC. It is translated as CASSEGVRGYEQYF.

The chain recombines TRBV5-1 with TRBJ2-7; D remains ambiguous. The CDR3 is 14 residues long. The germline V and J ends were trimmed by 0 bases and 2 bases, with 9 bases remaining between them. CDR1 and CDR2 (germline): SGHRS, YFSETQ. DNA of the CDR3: TGCGCCAGCAGCTTGGAGGTCGGTACCTACGAGCAGTACTTC. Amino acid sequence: CASSLEVGTYEQYF.

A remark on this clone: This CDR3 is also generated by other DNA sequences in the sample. The CDR3 DNA is TGTGCCAGCAGCTTAGGAGACTACGAGCAGTACTTC. It encodes CASSLGDYEQYF. This chain joins TRBV7-9 and TRBJ2-7, with D hard to call. V was clipped by 1 base and J by 3 bases, with 4 bases between them. The CDR3 is made up of 12 amino acids. Germline V gene sequence: CDR1 SEHNR, CDR2 FQNEAQ (reference sequence).

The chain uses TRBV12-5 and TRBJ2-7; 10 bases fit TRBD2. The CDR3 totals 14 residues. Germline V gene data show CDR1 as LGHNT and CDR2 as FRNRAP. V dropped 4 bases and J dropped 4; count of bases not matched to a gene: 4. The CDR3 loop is CASGSKGLAYEQYF. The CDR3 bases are TGTGCTAGTGGTTCTAAGGGACTAGCGTACGAGCAGTACTTC.

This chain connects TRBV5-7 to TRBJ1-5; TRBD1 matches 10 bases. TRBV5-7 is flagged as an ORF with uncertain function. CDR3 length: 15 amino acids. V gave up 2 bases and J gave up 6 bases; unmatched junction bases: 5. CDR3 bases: TGTGCCAGCAGCTTTGGACAGGGGGAATTTCAGCCCCAGCATTTT. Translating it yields CASSFGQGEFQPQHF.

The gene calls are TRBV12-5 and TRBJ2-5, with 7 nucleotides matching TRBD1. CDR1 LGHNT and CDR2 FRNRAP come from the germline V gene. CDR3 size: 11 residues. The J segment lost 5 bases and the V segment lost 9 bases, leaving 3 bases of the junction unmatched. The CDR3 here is CARGTDETQYF. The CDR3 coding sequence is TGTGCTAGGGGGACAGACGAGACCCAGTACTTC.

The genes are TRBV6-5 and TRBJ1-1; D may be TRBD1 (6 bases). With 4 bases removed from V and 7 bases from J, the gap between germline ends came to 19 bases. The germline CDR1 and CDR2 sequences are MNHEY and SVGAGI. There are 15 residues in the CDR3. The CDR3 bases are TGTGCCAGCAGTTCTCCCTCGGGACAAACCCTTGAAGCTTTCTTT. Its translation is CASSSPSGQTLEAFF.

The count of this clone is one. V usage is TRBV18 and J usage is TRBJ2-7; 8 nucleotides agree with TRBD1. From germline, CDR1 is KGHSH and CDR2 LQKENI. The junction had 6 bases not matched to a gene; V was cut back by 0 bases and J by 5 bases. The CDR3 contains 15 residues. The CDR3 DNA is TGTGCCAGCTCACCACCGGGACCAGGGGGCCACGAGCAGTACTTC. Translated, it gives CASSPPGPGGHEQYF.

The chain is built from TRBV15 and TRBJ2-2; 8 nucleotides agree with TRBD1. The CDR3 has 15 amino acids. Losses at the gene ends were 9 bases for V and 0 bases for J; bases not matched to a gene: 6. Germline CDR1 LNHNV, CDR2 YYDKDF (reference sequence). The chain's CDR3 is CATAGQGANTGELFF. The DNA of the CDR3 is TGTGCCACAGCCGGACAGGGCGCGAACACCGGGGAGCTGTTTTTT.

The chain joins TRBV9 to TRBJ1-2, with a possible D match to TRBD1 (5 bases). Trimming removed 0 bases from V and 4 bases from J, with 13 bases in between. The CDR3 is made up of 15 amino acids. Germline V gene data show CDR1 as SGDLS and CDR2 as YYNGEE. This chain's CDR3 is CASSVGDGTVYGYTF. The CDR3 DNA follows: TGTGCCAGCAGCGTAGGGGACGGCACCGTCTATGGCTACACCTTC.

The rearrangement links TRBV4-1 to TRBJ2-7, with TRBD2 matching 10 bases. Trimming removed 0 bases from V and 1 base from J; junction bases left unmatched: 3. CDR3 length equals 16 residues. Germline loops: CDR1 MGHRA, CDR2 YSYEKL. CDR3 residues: CASSQDRAGGSYEQYF. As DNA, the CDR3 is TGCGCCAGCAGCCAAGATCGAGCGGGAGGGTCCTACGAGCAGTACTTC.

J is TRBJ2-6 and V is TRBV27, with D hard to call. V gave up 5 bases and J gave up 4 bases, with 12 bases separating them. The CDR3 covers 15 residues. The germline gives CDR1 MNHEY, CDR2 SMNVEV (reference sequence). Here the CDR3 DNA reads TGTGCCAGCAGTCGAAACTGGGCGGGGGCCAACGTCCTGACTTTC. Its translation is CASSRNWAGANVLTF.

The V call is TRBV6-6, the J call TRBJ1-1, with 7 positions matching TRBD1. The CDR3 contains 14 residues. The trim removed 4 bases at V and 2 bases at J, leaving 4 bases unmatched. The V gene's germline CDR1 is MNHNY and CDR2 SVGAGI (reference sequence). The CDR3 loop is CASSSGQVNTEAFF. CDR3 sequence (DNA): TGTGCCAGCAGTTCAGGACAGGTCAACACTGAAGCTTTCTTT.

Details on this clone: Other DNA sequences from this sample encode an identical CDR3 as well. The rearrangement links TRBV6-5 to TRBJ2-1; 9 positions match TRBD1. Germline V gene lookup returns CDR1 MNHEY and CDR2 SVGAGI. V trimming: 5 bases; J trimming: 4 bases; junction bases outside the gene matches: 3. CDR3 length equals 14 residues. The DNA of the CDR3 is TGTGCCAGCAGTCCCGGACAGGGGTACAATGAGCAGTTCTTC. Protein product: CASSPGQGYNEQFF.

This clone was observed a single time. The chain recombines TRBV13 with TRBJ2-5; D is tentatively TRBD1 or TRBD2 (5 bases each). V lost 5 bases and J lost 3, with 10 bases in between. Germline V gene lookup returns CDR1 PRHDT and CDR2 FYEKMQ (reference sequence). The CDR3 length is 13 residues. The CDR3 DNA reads TGTGCCAGCAGCCTCGGGGCGGAAGAGACCCAGTACTTC. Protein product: CASSLGAEETQYF.

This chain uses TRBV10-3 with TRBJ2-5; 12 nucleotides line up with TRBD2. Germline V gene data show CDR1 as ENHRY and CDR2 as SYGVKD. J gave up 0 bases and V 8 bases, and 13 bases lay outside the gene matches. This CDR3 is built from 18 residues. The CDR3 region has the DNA TGTGCCATCGACCGATGGAGGGGACTAGCGGGTCACCAAGAGACCCAGTACTTC. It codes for CAIDRWRGLAGHQETQYF.

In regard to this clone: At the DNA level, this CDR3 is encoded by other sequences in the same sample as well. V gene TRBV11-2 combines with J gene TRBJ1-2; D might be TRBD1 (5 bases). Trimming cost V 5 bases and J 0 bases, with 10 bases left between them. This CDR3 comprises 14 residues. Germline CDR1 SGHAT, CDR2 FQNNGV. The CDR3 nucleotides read TGTGCCAGCAGCCCCGGGGGGACTAACTATGGCTACACCTTC. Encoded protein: CASSPGGTNYGYTF. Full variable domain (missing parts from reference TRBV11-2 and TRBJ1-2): EAGVAQSPRYKIIEKRQSVAFWCNPISGHATLYWYQQILGQGPKLLIQFQNNGVVDDSQLPKDRFSAERLKGVDSTLKIQPAKLEDSAVYLCASSPGGTNYGYTFGSGTRLTVV.